The rows below give T cell receptor beta chains drawn from one sample of a study of shared clonotypes between healthy human individuals. Assay used: immunoSEQ multiplex PCR; TCRdb lists only in-frame clones, some missing. This table holds 1 million to 1.3 million clones, around three quarters found once. Sequencing used memory CD4+ T cells from PBMCs. Receptors originate from a man in his late teens or twenties in good health. Some clones in this sample may be carry-over from other donors' samples. Each CDR3 is given without its conserved first and last residue. A D gene is named only where the DNA matches it firmly. Clone size is not always given. Where it is, it says once, few, many or a class for expanded clones.

>TRBV10-3|TRBJ1-1|NA|NA
AISLILGGGNTEAF
>TRBV5-1|TRBJ2-7|NA|NA
ASRIGAWAWEQY
>TRBV27|TRBJ2-2|TRBD2|NA
ASSFLSGSYTGELF
>TRBV2|TRBJ2-7|NA|NA
ASSARTGGEQY
>TRBV14|TRBJ1-2|NA|NA
ASSQGAFGYT
>TRBV12-2|TRBJ1-2|NA|NA
ASRLVTDRGYGYT
>TRBV6-5|TRBJ2-7|NA|once
ASSDTRAEQY
>TRBV7-8|TRBJ1-4|NA|NA
ASSPIEGRGVDEKLF
>TRBV30|TRBJ2-3|TRBD1|NA
AWSPPWGRGPGTDTQY
>TRBV5-1|TRBJ2-2|TRBD2|NA
ASSSIAGDNTGELF
>TRBV7-9|TRBJ1-1|TRBD1|many
ASSLRGQGVQGTEAF
>TRBV5-1|TRBJ1-1|NA|once
ASSLTPNTEAF
>TRBV6-4|TRBJ2-2|NA|NA
ASSDGGHTGELF
>TRBV18|TRBJ2-7|TRBD1|NA
ASSPHTIGTGSGEQY
>TRBV7-6|TRBJ2-3|TRBD1|NA
ASSTGQVTDTQY
>TRBV7-8|TRBJ1-1|TRBD1|NA
ASSLVGLGDRVNTEAF
>TRBV29-1|TRBJ1-2|TRBD1|few
SAGDRGNGYT
>TRBV30|TRBJ1-5|TRBD1|NA
AWTTGRNQPQH